The 3 T cell receptor beta chains below come from one sample, sequenced in a study of radiation and T cells in renal cell carcinoma. The time point here: blood 4 weeks post-SBRT, at nephrectomy. Described treatment: 15 Gy SBRT to primary tumor, nephrectomy 4 weeks later. The assay was immunoSEQ multiplex PCR, and TCRdb's table has in-frame clones only and misses some. The sample lists roughly 100,000 clones, 70% to 85% occurring once. This specimen was blood, taken from a patient whose treatment included radiotherapy and nephrectomy. These receptors all stem from a man aged 55 to 70 with renal cell carcinoma.

The chain joins TRBV7-2 to TRBJ2-7, with 7 bases lining up with TRBD1. The CDR3 length is 16 residues. In germline, CDR1 is SGHTA, CDR2 FQGNSA. Trimming took 4 bases from V and 4 from J; bases not matched to a gene: 13. The CDR3 reads CASSSTGTVDPYEQYF. CDR3 in DNA: TGTGCCAGCAGCTCAACCGGGACAGTAGATCCTTACGAGCAGTACTTC.

V usage is TRBV5-5 and J usage is TRBJ1-4, with D perhaps TRBD1 (5 bases). CDR1 is SGHKS, CDR2 YYEKEE, per germline (reference sequence). The V and J ends lost 0 bases and 8 bases respectively, with 14 bases between them. This CDR3 has 15 amino acids. The CDR3 is CASSLDPGIGEKLFF. The CDR3 bases are TGTGCCAGCAGCTTGGACCCAGGGATCGGCGAAAAACTGTTTTTT.

This clone was detected once. The genes are TRBV6-6 and TRBJ1-5, with a weak D call TRBD1 (5 bases). Germline values: CDR1 MNHNY, CDR2 SVGAGI (reference sequence). This CDR3 is built from 14 residues. Trimming cost V 4 bases and J 5 bases, with 12 bases left between them. The CDR3 bases are TGTGCCAGCAGTTCTACTTCGGGGGATCAGCCCCAGCATTTT. It codes for CASSSTSGDQPQHF.